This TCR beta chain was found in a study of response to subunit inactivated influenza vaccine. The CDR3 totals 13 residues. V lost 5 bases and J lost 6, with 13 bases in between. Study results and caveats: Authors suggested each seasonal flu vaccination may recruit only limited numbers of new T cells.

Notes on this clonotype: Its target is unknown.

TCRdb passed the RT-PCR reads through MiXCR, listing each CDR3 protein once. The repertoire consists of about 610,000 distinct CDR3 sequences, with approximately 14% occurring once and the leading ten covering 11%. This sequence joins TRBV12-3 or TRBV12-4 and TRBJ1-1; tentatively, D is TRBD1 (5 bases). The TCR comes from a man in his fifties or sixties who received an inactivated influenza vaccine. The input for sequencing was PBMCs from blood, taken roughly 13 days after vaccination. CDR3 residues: CASSLDRFSEAFF. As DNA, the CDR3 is TGTGCCAGCAGTCTCGACAGATTTTCTGAAGCTTTCTTT.